This T cell receptor beta chain was documented in a study of T cell responses to AZD1222 COVID-19 vaccine. The data were produced by immunoSEQ multiplex PCR, yet TCRdb's version contains in-frame clones alone and is incomplete. The sample has about 180,000 clones; 80% to 90% are singletons. The CDR3 is 13 amino acids. CDR1 and CDR2 from the germline V gene are SGHTA and FQGNSA. V lost 3 bases, J lost 2 bases, and 8 bases lay in between. For this clone: What it recognizes is unknown.

Findings and limits, study-wide: A mostly white British donor set with more females was recruited, and clonal diversity was possibly underestimated. Among AZD1222 vaccinees, only five or six were seropositive at baseline.

The sequence derives from an adult who received the AZD1222 COVID-19 vaccine. The V call is TRBV7-2, the J call TRBJ2-7; no definite D call. The starting material was peripheral blood, obtained 28 days after the second AZD1222 dose. The chain's CDR3 is CASSFGRAYEQYF. CDR3 nucleotide sequence: TGTGCCAGCAGCTTCGGCAGAGCCTACGAGCAGTACTTC.